This T cell receptor beta chain was observed in a study of response to subunit inactivated influenza vaccine. General study results and limits: The authors put forward the suggestion that each seasonal influenza vaccination may bring in only a limited number of new T cells.

One entry per CDR3 protein, called by TCRdb with MiXCR from the RT-PCR reads. This sample carries about half a million distinct CDR3 sequences, 9.5% to 12% of them seen once, and the ten largest clones take 10% to 15%. This clonotype was seen a few times. As yet, its antigen is unknown. Germline V gene sequence: CDR1 MNHEY, CDR2 SVGAGI. Trimming cost V 2 bases and J 4 bases, with 10 bases left between them. The CDR3 extends over 14 amino acids. This clonotype originated in a man in his fifties or sixties who received an inactivated influenza vaccine. The sample in question was PBMCs from blood, obtained more than 35 days after vaccination. The chain joins TRBV6-5 to TRBJ2-3, with D tentatively TRBD2 (5 bases). The CDR3 DNA is TGTGCCAGCAGTTACCTGGGAGTCGCAGATACGCAGTATTTT. Translated: CASSYLGVADTQYF.